These 19 T cell receptor beta chains were sequenced from one sample in a study of radiotherapy plus CTLA-4 blockade in lung cancer. This table comes from immunoSEQ multiplex PCR, and its TCRdb copy is limited to in-frame clones, with some not included. Here the sample spans around 45,000 clones, roughly 64% being singletons. The source was peripheral blood, collected from a patient treated with radiotherapy plus ipilimumab. Every receptor here comes from a human donor with non-small cell lung cancer who had a partial response to radiotherapy plus ipilimumab.

This clone occurred once. The rearrangement uses TRBV5-1 and TRBJ1-2; D perhaps matches TRBD1 (6 bases). CDR1 and CDR2 from the germline V gene are SGHRS and YFSETQ. V dropped 4 bases and J dropped 14 bases, with 21 bases sitting between them. The CDR3 has 13 residues. CDR3 nucleotide sequence: TGCGCCAGCAGCCCTACGAGGGACACCCCGGGAACCTTC. This gives the protein CASSPTRDTPGTF.

The rearrangement links TRBV9 to TRBJ1-1; 7 nucleotides agree with TRBD1. CDR1 is SGDLS and CDR2 is YYNGEE in the germline V gene. V gave up 0 bases and J gave up 2 bases; unmatched junction bases: 4. The CDR3 sequence is 15 residues long. The CDR3 DNA follows: TGTGCCAGCAGCGTAGGGACAGGCAGTAACACTGAAGCTTTCTTT. It specifies CASSVGTGSNTEAFF.

This chain connects TRBV7-2 to TRBJ2-1, with D maybe TRBD2 (6 bases). Germline V gene sequence: CDR1 SGHTA, CDR2 FQGNSA. V lost 3 bases and J 7 bases, leaving 22 bases between the germline ends. The CDR3 length is 17 residues. CDR3 nucleotides: TGTGCCAGCAGCTTGGCCGGACCGACGGCGGGGTGGAATGAGCAGTTCTTC. It translates to CASSLAGPTAGWNEQFF.

The chain has TRBV6-6 and TRBJ2-7; D not certain. Germline V gene lookup returns CDR1 MNHNY and CDR2 SVGAGI (reference sequence). This CDR3 contains 15 residues. V lost 8 bases and J lost 0, with 17 bases in between. The CDR3 coding sequence is TGTGCCAGCCGAACCGTCCCAGGCAGCTCCTACGAGCAGTACTTC. Translated: CASRTVPGSSYEQYF.

The chain employs TRBV5-1 and TRBJ2-2, with 7 bases matching TRBD2. V gave up 4 bases and J gave up 4 bases; unmatched junction bases: 7. The germline CDR1 and CDR2 sequences are SGHRS and YFSETQ. The CDR3 is made up of 15 amino acids. As DNA, the CDR3 is TGCGCCAGCAGCATCACTAGCGTGGTCACCGGGGAGCTGTTTTTT. Its translation is CASSITSVVTGELFF.

The chain combines TRBV7-8 with TRBJ2-7; the match to TRBD1 covers 10 bases. With V trimmed by 3 bases and J by 3 bases, 11 bases remained unmatched. The CDR3 totals 17 residues. Per germline, CDR1 SGHVS and CDR2 FQNEAQ. The CDR3 spells CASSLGVGTGEFYEQYF. The CDR3 DNA reads as TGTGCCAGCAGCTTGGGTGTTGGGACAGGGGAGTTCTACGAGCAGTACTTC.

This chain joins TRBV11-2 and TRBJ1-2; TRBD1 matches at 7 bases. CDR1 is SGHAT and CDR2 is FQNNGV in the germline V gene. The CDR3 is 17 amino acids. Trimming took 5 bases from V and 3 from J; bases not matched to a gene: 15. The CDR3 sequence is CASSPFEGAVKDYGYTF. CDR3 nucleotide sequence: TGTGCCAGCAGCCCCTTTGAGGGGGCTGTAAAGGACTATGGCTACACCTTC.

The chain combines TRBV7-8 with TRBJ1-6, with 9 nucleotides matching TRBD1. Germline loops: CDR1 SGHVS, CDR2 FQNEAQ. CDR3 length equals 15 residues. V lost 4 bases and J lost 5; bases outside the gene matches: 3. The CDR3 bases are TGTGCCAGCAGCTCCCGGGACAGGGATAATTCACCCCTCCACTTT. Translated: CASSSRDRDNSPLHF.

The chain employs TRBV5-8 and TRBJ1-5, with D possibly TRBD1 on 5 matching bases. The germline V gene encodes CDR1 SGHTS and CDR2 YDEGEE. Trimming shortened V by 8 bases and J by 3 bases, and 12 bases separated the two germline ends. The CDR3 is 13 amino acids. CDR3 in amino acids: CASTPGNNQPQHF. The CDR3, as DNA: TGTGCCAGTACCCCAGGGAACAATCAGCCCCAGCATTTT.

Only a few counts were recorded for this clone. The chain joins TRBV19 to TRBJ2-7; 9 bases match TRBD2. The V segment lost 9 bases and the J segment 5 bases; nucleotides outside the gene matches: 11. The CDR3 consists of 14 residues. Germline V lookup: CDR1 LNHDA, CDR2 SQIVND (reference sequence). CDR3 nucleotides: TGTGCCAGCACAGAGACTAGCGGAGCCCACGAGCAGTACTTC. It specifies CASTETSGAHEQYF.

The chain joins TRBV4-2 to TRBJ2-7; the match to TRBD2 covers 7 bases. Germline lookup yields CDR1 LGHNA and CDR2 YNFKEQ. J lost 4 bases, V lost 11 bases, and 5 bases had no gene match. CDR3 size: 11 residues. The DNA for the CDR3 is TGTGCCGTCGGGGGACTATACGAGCAGTACTTC. Translated, it gives CAVGGLYEQYF.

The J gene is TRBJ1-2, the V gene TRBV19, with a tentative D call TRBD1 (5 bases). CDR3 size: 15 residues. V was clipped by 11 bases and J by 3 bases, with 22 bases between them. Germline V gene lookup returns CDR1 LNHDA and CDR2 SQIVND (reference sequence). DNA for the CDR3: TGTGCCGGACCCCAGGGCTTTGGGACTGACTATGGCTACACCTTC. Encoded protein: CAGPQGFGTDYGYTF.

This clone was seen more than once but under ten times. This chain links TRBV6-4 with TRBJ1-1; D is ambiguous. The germline gives CDR1 MRHNA, CDR2 SNTAGT. The CDR3 extends over 14 amino acids. V was cut by 2 bases and J by 2 bases, with 9 bases left in between. In DNA, the CDR3 is TGTGCCAGCAGTGACAGCTCCTTAAACACTGAAGCTTTCTTT. Its translation is CASSDSSLNTEAFF.

The chain recombines TRBV6-5 with TRBJ2-7, with 8 bases matching TRBD2. Germline V CDR1 and CDR2: MNHEY, SVGAGI. The CDR3 totals 15 residues. Losses at the gene ends were 6 bases for V and 6 bases for J; bases not matched to a gene: 13. CDR3 sequence: CASRLGSGTQAEQYF. The CDR3 DNA follows: TGTGCCAGCAGGCTGGGTAGCGGGACACAGGCCGAGCAGTACTTC.

In this sample, this clone turned up a few times. The V gene is TRBV6-5, the J gene TRBJ2-7, with 7 bases fitting TRBD2. With 3 bases clipped from V and 3 bases from J, the junction kept 8 bases outside the gene matches. The CDR3 loop spans 15 amino acids. Germline CDR1 MNHEY, CDR2 SVGAGI. The CDR3 region has the DNA TGTGCCAGCAGTTATGGCGGGAGTCACGGCTACGAGCAGTACTTC. Translation gives CASSYGGSHGYEQYF.

The rearrangement links TRBV5-6 to TRBJ1-2; D is undetermined. V lost 0 bases to trimming and J lost 0 bases, with 12 bases between them. The CDR3 contains 16 residues. Germline V gene sequence: CDR1 SGHDT, CDR2 YYEEEE. CDR3 residues: CASSLDRIGTNYGYTF. CDR3 bases: TGTGCCAGCAGCTTGGATAGGATCGGGACTAACTATGGCTACACCTTC.

This clone is classed as medium-sized. The same CDR3 can be traced to other DNA sequences in this sample. The chain combines TRBV27 with TRBJ1-2; perhaps TRBD1 as D (5 bases). CDR1 is MNHEY, CDR2 SMNVEV, per germline (reference sequence). The V gene lost 2 bases and the J gene lost 0 bases, with 7 bases spanning the gap. The CDR3 totals 14 residues. CDR3 DNA: TGTGCCAGCAGTTTACAGGGCGCTAACTATGGCTACACCTTC. It specifies CASSLQGANYGYTF.

This clone was counted at least ten times. The V and J genes are TRBV30 and TRBJ1-3; a possible D gene is TRBD1 (6 bases). V was trimmed by 5 bases and J by 8 bases, leaving 13 bases between them. Looked up from germline, CDR1 is GTSNPN and CDR2 is SVGIG (reference sequence). The CDR3 spans 12 residues. The chain's CDR3 is CAWGQPEDTIYF. Written as DNA, the CDR3 is TGTGCCTGGGGACAGCCCGAGGACACCATATATTTT.

The chain has TRBV5-1 and TRBJ2-1, with 9 bases fitting TRBD2. The CDR3 totals 14 residues. CDR1 is SGHRS, CDR2 YFSETQ, per germline. V shed 3 bases, J shed 5 bases, and the junction held 3 bases outside the gene matches. The CDR3 protein is CASSSGLANNEQFF. The CDR3 region has the DNA TGCGCCAGCAGCTCCGGACTAGCGAACAATGAGCAGTTCTTC.